The clone carrying this T cell receptor beta chain was seen more than once but under ten times. Its antigen is unidentified. The sample belongs to a study of T cells after yellow fever vaccination. Between the trimmed V and J ends, which lost 3 bases and 8 bases, there was a span of 15 bases. The CDR3 has 14 residues. Points from the study as a whole: The secondary T-cell response peaked on day 5, not day 15, but was weaker.

TCRdb redid the calling of the 5' RACE reads with MiXCR, one entry per CDR3 protein. Of around 320,000 distinct CDR3 sequences in the sample, over 3.5% are singletons; the top ten hold roughly a fifth. The genes are TRBV12-3 or TRBV12-4 and TRBJ2-3, with a possible D match to TRBD1 (5 bases). The receptor's source is a man younger than 35 who received the YFV17D yellow fever vaccine. This specimen was PBMCs, taken 15 days after the yellow fever booster vaccination. In nucleotides, the CDR3 is TGTGCCAGCAGTTTTGAAGGGGCCCCCATTACGCAGTATTTT. Encoded protein: CASSFEGAPITQYF.